The 32 T cell receptor beta chains below were found in one sample sequenced in a study of T cells in Graves' hyperthyroidism and ophthalmopathy. Amplified TCR beta CDR3 regions came from RNA transcripts. In the first-round RT-PCR of the TCR CDR3, the HTBI primer set was used. TCRdb passed the multiplex PCR reads through MiXCR, listing each CDR3 protein once. The sample lists some 760,000 distinct CDR3 sequences; around 13% were seen once. Sequencing was done on a sample of blood. Receptor source: a woman in her late teens or twenties with Graves' hyperthyroidism.

In this sample, this clonotype turned up many times. V and J are TRBV2 and TRBJ2-5; 14 bases are shared with TRBD2. CDR1 and CDR2 (germline): SNHLY, FYNNEI. The V and J ends lost 6 bases and 0 bases, in that order; junction bases with no gene match: 6. CDR3 size: 17 residues. As DNA, the CDR3 is TGTGCCAGCAGCGCCCGGACTAGCGGGAGGTACCAAGAGACCCAGTACTTC. Protein sequence: CASSARTSGRYQETQYF. The whole variable domain, remainder taken from reference TRBV2 and TRBJ2-5, is EPEVTQTPSHQVTQMGQEVILRCVPISNHLYFYWYRQILGQKVEFLVSFYNNEISEKSEIFDDQFSVERPDGSNFTLKIRSTKLEDSAMYFCASSARTSGRYQETQYFGPGTRLLVL.

There are a few counts of this clonotype. This chain connects TRBV18 to TRBJ1-3; the D is unclear. CDR1 is KGHSH and CDR2 is LQKENI in the germline V gene. Trimming stripped 3 bases from V and 2 bases from J, with 8 bases between. The CDR3 covers 14 residues. The CDR3 region has the DNA TGTGCCAGCTCACCCCCTTCGGCTGGAAACACCATATATTTT. Translated: CASSPPSAGNTIYF.

This clonotype was detected many times. This chain connects TRBV7-8 to TRBJ2-7, with TRBD2 matching 9 bases. In germline, CDR1 is SGHVS, CDR2 FQNEAQ. The CDR3 loop spans 15 amino acids. The J segment lost 5 bases and the V segment lost 2 bases, leaving 7 bases of the junction unmatched. Here the CDR3 reads CASSLLWLAGHEQYF. In DNA, the CDR3 is TGTGCCAGCAGCTTATTATGGCTAGCGGGACACGAGCAGTACTTC.

This clonotype showed up just a few times. This chain joins TRBV7-9 and TRBJ2-5, with D perhaps TRBD1 (6 bases). The CDR3 totals 17 residues. V was trimmed by 4 bases and J by 3 bases, leaving 21 bases between them. Germline loops: CDR1 SEHNR, CDR2 FQNEAQ (reference sequence). DNA for the CDR3: TGTGCCAGCAGCTCCCCACTGCCGGGACATGGAAAAGAGACCCAGTACTTC. This translates into CASSSPLPGHGKETQYF. Full variable domain (remainder filled in from reference TRBV7-9 and TRBJ2-5): DTGVSQNPRHKITKRGQNVTFRCDPISEHNRLYWYRQTLGQGPEFLTYFQNEAQLEKSRLLSDRFSAERPKGSFSTLEIQRTEQGDSAMYLCASSSPLPGHGKETQYFGPGTRLLVL.

This clonotype was observed a handful of times. The CDR3 protein is CASSERTGGAPNEQFF. The CDR3 DNA sequence: TGTGCCAGCTCAGAGAGGACAGGGGGCGCCCCTAATGAGCAGTTCTTC. The chain is built from TRBV18 and TRBJ2-1; 11 bases agree with TRBD1. The CDR3 consists of 16 residues. Per germline, CDR1 KGHSH and CDR2 LQKENI. Trimming removed 5 bases from V and 7 bases from J; junction bases left unmatched: 10. Full variable domain (outside the CDR3, taken from reference TRBV18 and TRBJ2-1): NAGVMQNPRHLVRRRGQEARLRCSPMKGHSHVYWYRQLPEEGLKFMVYLQKENIIDESGMPKERFSAEFPKEGPSILRIQQVVRGDSAAYFCASSERTGGAPNEQFFGPGTRLTVL.

As DNA, the CDR3 is TGCGCCAGCAGCCAGGTTTTAGGGTGGGAAAAACTGTTTTTT. It is translated as CASSQVLGWEKLFF. The genes are TRBV4-1 and TRBJ1-4; D is undetermined. With 3 bases removed from V and 8 bases from J, the gap between germline ends came to 13 bases. The germline gives CDR1 MGHRA, CDR2 YSYEKL. This CDR3 region has 14 residues.

This clonotype came up many times. This chain connects TRBV7-9 to TRBJ1-1, with 7 bases fitting TRBD1. The CDR3 runs to 14 residues. The V segment lost 2 bases and the J segment 7 bases; nucleotides outside the gene matches: 7. The V gene's germline CDR1 is SEHNR and CDR2 FQNEAQ (reference sequence). CDR3 sequence: CASSLKGARDEAFF. In DNA form, the CDR3 reads TGTGCCAGCAGCTTAAAGGGGGCGCGTGATGAAGCTTTCTTT.

Here the CDR3 reads CASSSRDRPNYGYTF. Written as DNA, the CDR3 is TGTGCCAGCAGCTCCCGGGACAGGCCTAACTATGGCTACACCTTC. The genes are TRBV2 and TRBJ1-2; 8 positions agree with TRBD1. The germline V gene has CDR1 SNHLY and CDR2 FYNNEI. CDR3 size: 15 residues. After removal of 6 bases from V and 0 bases from J, the junction contained 6 bases not matched to a gene.

This clonotype showed up many times. The CDR3 reads CASSLPGLAGSTDTQYF. Here the CDR3 DNA reads TGCGCCAGCAGCTTGCCCGGACTAGCGGGTAGCACAGATACGCAGTATTTT. The chain has TRBV5-1 and TRBJ2-3; TRBD2 matches 11 bases. Germline V gives CDR1 SGHRS, CDR2 YFSETQ. The CDR3 loop spans 17 amino acids. V was pared by 1 base and J by 0 bases, with 4 bases of the junction left unmatched.

This clonotype was counted between two and nine times. The chain is built from TRBV4-3 and TRBJ1-2; 9 nucleotides agree with TRBD1. V shed 3 bases, J shed 8 bases, and the junction held 7 bases outside the gene matches. The CDR3 totals 14 residues. CDR1 LGHNA and CDR2 YSLEER come from the germline V gene. CDR3 sequence: CASSHPQGAGGYTF. DNA for the CDR3: TGCGCCAGCAGCCACCCACAGGGGGCGGGGGGCTACACCTTC.

This chain connects TRBV5-1 to TRBJ2-5; TRBD1 is a possible D gene (6 bases). Germline V lookup: CDR1 SGHRS, CDR2 YFSETQ. Trimming stripped 0 bases from V and 5 bases from J, with 17 bases between. This CDR3 comprises 16 residues. The CDR3 reads CASSLEGGRGGETQYF. Here the CDR3 DNA reads TGCGCCAGCAGCTTGGAAGGGGGACGGGGTGGTGAGACCCAGTACTTC.

The CDR3 DNA is TGTGCCAGCAGCTTGGCTTGGGCGCGGAGAACTAATGAAAAACTGTTTTTT. Protein sequence: CASSLAWARRTNEKLFF. This chain connects TRBV5-6 to TRBJ1-4; no reliable D call. V shed 0 bases and J shed 1 base, with 13 bases lying between them. Germline lookup yields CDR1 SGHDT and CDR2 YYEEEE. This CDR3 comprises 17 residues.

This clonotype was observed many times. The genes are TRBV6-1 and TRBJ2-1, with a weak D call TRBD2 (7 bases). Trimming stripped 4 bases from V and 4 bases from J, with 14 bases between. CDR1 is MNHNS, CDR2 SASEGT, per germline. The CDR3 is 15 residues long. CDR3 nucleotide sequence: TGTGCCAGCAGTGGGGGGCTAGCGGATTACAATGAGCAGTTCTTC. This translates into CASSGGLADYNEQFF.

Turning to this clonotype: This CDR3 fails to terminate in the conserved phenylalanine or tryptophan, so it likely reflects a read error. The V and J genes are TRBV5-4 and TRBJ1-2, with TRBD1 as a possible D gene (5 bases). V was shortened by 5 bases and J by 11 bases, with 25 bases between the two germline ends. CDR1 is SGHNT and CDR2 is YYREEE in the germline V gene (reference sequence). This CDR3 has 15 residues. The CDR3 sequence: CASRTTGRAAEIYTL. In DNA form, the CDR3 reads TGTGCCAGCAGAACGACGGGGCGAGCAGCGGAAATATACACCCTC.

This clonotype has ten or more counts. The chain uses TRBV6-2 or TRBV6-3 and TRBJ2-2; D might be TRBD2 (6 bases). CDR1 and CDR2 (germline): MNHEY, SVGEGT. Between the trimmed V and J ends, which lost 6 bases and 4 bases, there was a span of 12 bases. The CDR3 is made up of 14 amino acids. The CDR3 DNA reads as TGTGCCAGCAGCACGGGACTGAGCACCGGGGAGCTGTTTTTT. It codes for CASSTGLSTGELFF.

This clonotype was observed at least ten times. The chain joins TRBV7-9 to TRBJ1-1; no clear D. The CDR3 loop spans 15 amino acids. Trimming left V 1 base short and J 2 bases short, with 11 bases between. Germline assignment: CDR1 SEHNR and CDR2 FQNEAQ (reference sequence). As DNA, the CDR3 is TGTGCCAGCAGCTTAGTATCAAGGACCAACACTGAAGCTTTCTTT. The encoded protein is CASSLVSRTNTEAFF.

There are many counts of this clonotype. The CDR3 DNA sequence: TGTGCCAGCACCCTAATCGGGGGGTACACTGAAGCTTTCTTT. This gives the protein CASTLIGGYTEAFF. The V gene is TRBV28, the J gene TRBJ1-1; a possible D gene is TRBD1 (5 bases). CDR3 length equals 14 residues. Germline-derived CDR1 and CDR2 are MDHEN and SYDVKM. With 7 bases removed from V and 3 bases from J, the gap between germline ends came to 15 bases.

This clonotype was picked up many times. This chain connects TRBV2 to TRBJ2-1; 7 bases agree with TRBD2. The germline gives CDR1 SNHLY, CDR2 FYNNEI. The CDR3 length is 14 residues. J was trimmed by 5 bases and V by 6 bases; bases with no gene match: 7. CDR3 sequence (DNA): TGTGCCAGCAGCCTCCCGGCGGGGGACAATGAGCAGTTCTTC. Residues: CASSLPAGDNEQFF.

In this sample, this clonotype turned up many times. The rearrangement joins TRBV4-1 to TRBJ2-7; a possible D gene is TRBD2 (6 bases). Trimming cost V 4 bases and J 5 bases, with 15 bases left between them. Looked up from germline, CDR1 is MGHRA and CDR2 is YSYEKL. The CDR3 runs to 14 residues. The CDR3 spells CASSPPGGIHEQYF. The CDR3, as DNA: TGCGCCAGCAGCCCTCCCGGGGGTATCCACGAGCAGTACTTC.

The chain combines TRBV27 with TRBJ1-1, with D tentatively TRBD1 (5 bases). This CDR3 comprises 14 residues. The ends were cut back, 4 bases at V and 1 base at J, with 10 bases in the middle. Per the germline V gene, CDR1 is MNHEY and CDR2 is SMNVEV (reference sequence). The CDR3: CASSSRQTNTEAFF. The CDR3 bases are TGTGCCAGCAGTTCCAGACAGACGAACACTGAAGCTTTCTTT.

This clonotype was observed a handful of times. The rearrangement joins TRBV12-3 or TRBV12-4 to TRBJ2-2; D gene unclear. The CDR3 runs to 13 residues. The germline V and J ends were trimmed by 5 bases and 9 bases, with 13 bases remaining between them. This CDR3 reads CASSPYPGRELFF. The CDR3 bases are TGTGCCAGCAGTCCTTACCCGGGCCGGGAGCTGTTTTTT.

This chain links TRBV27 with TRBJ1-5, with a possible D match to TRBD1 (6 bases). The ends were cut back, 1 base at V and 3 bases at J, with 13 bases in the middle. CDR1 and CDR2 (germline): MNHEY, SMNVEV (reference sequence). The CDR3 runs 16 residues. CDR3 nucleotide sequence: TGTGCCAGCAGTTTATGGGGGCAGGGTGACAATCAGCCCCAGCATTTT. Its translation: CASSLWGQGDNQPQHF.

This chain uses TRBV6-1 with TRBJ1-2; D is undetermined. The CDR3 has 12 amino acids. Germline V gene sequence: CDR1 MNHNS, CDR2 SASEGT. V gave up 8 bases and J gave up 14 bases, with 21 bases separating them. The CDR3 DNA follows: TGTGCCAGCGGGCCCGACCAGATTACACGAACCTTC. Translating it yields CASGPDQITRTF.

This clonotype was counted a few times. The V gene is TRBV20-1, the J gene TRBJ2-3, with TRBD2 as a possible D gene (6 bases). CDR1 and CDR2 from the germline V gene are DFQATT and SNEGSKA (reference sequence). The CDR3 totals 12 residues. V gave up 6 bases and J gave up 2 bases, with 9 bases separating them. CDR3 in amino acids: CSAPSVTDTQYF. CDR3 DNA sequence: TGCAGTGCCCCTAGCGTCACAGATACGCAGTATTTT.

This clonotype came up many times. As DNA, the CDR3 is TGCAGTGCTAGGATTGGACAGGGAAAAGGCTACACCTTC. Its translation: CSARIGQGKGYTF. The genes are TRBV20-1 and TRBJ1-2; 8 bases are a match to TRBD1. In germline, CDR1 is DFQATT, CDR2 SNEGSKA (reference sequence). The CDR3 is 13 residues long. The junction had 8 bases not matched to a gene; V was cut back by 3 bases and J by 8 bases.

V is TRBV4-2 and J is TRBJ2-1; TRBD2 might be the D (6 bases). Deletions cut 0 bases from V and 10 bases from J, with 10 bases between. The CDR3 spans 13 residues. The germline gives CDR1 LGHNA, CDR2 YNFKEQ. CDR3 sequence: CASSQERGQEQFF. CDR3 nucleotides: TGTGCCAGCAGCCAAGAGCGGGGTCAAGAGCAGTTCTTC.

This clonotype was observed many times. This chain uses TRBV3-1 with TRBJ2-7, with 7 bases aligning to TRBD1. The CDR3 is made up of 17 amino acids. Losses at the gene ends were 0 bases for V and 4 bases for J; bases not matched to a gene: 12. The germline V gene encodes CDR1 LGHDT and CDR2 YNNKEL (reference sequence). The CDR3 DNA is TGTGCCAGCAGCCAAGATCAGGGGGAGAAGGGGTATTACGAGCAGTACTTC. This translates into CASSQDQGEKGYYEQYF.

This clonotype was detected only a few times. The rearrangement uses TRBV20-1 and TRBJ2-3; possible D gene TRBD2, 6 bases. V was trimmed by 6 bases and J by 6 bases, leaving 13 bases between them. Per germline, CDR1 DFQATT and CDR2 SNEGSKA (reference sequence). The CDR3 totals 12 residues. The CDR3: CSARSAGDTQYF. The DNA for the CDR3 is TGCAGTGCCCGTTCTGCGGGGGATACGCAGTATTTT.

This clonotype was counted at least ten times. The gene calls are TRBV27 and TRBJ1-1; 10 bases align to TRBD1. CDR3 size: 13 residues. Germline CDR1 MNHEY, CDR2 SMNVEV (reference sequence). The V and J ends lost 4 bases and 7 bases, in that order; junction bases with no gene match: 3. The CDR3 loop is CASSSDRGREAFF. The CDR3 DNA is TGTGCCAGCAGTTCCGACAGGGGGCGTGAAGCTTTCTTT.

This clonotype was recorded a few times. The rearrangement uses TRBV6-6 and TRBJ2-2; D remains unclear. The CDR3 is made up of 15 amino acids. Per the germline V gene, CDR1 is MNHNY and CDR2 is SVGAGI (reference sequence). The ends were cut back, 2 bases at V and 4 bases at J, with 11 bases in the middle. This chain's CDR3 is CASSYKLGGTGELFF. CDR3 bases: TGTGCCAGCAGTTACAAATTGGGTGGCACCGGGGAGCTGTTTTTT.

This clonotype was seen only a few times. This chain connects TRBV19 to TRBJ2-1, with 7 bases that match TRBD2. The CDR3 is made up of 14 amino acids. Trimming cost V 3 bases and J 10 bases; bases outside gene matches: 9. Germline V CDR1 and CDR2: LNHDA, SQIVND (reference sequence). The CDR3: CASSIRSGSQEQFF. CDR3 bases: TGTGCCAGTAGTATTCGTAGCGGGTCCCAGGAGCAGTTCTTC.

The chain carries TRBV29-1 and TRBJ2-1, with 9 bases aligning to TRBD1. The CDR3 sequence is 13 residues long. Germline CDR1 is SQVTM and CDR2 is ANQGSEA. V was clipped by 4 bases and J by 12 bases; unmatched bases: 10. CDR3 loop: CSVGLGQGPAQFF. The DNA for the CDR3 is TGCAGCGTTGGTCTAGGACAGGGGCCAGCGCAGTTCTTC.